This T cell receptor beta chain is drawn from a study of Graves' ophthalmopathy and Graves' hyperthyroidism. Using RNA transcripts, the TCR beta CDR3 regions were amplified. Investigators did first-round RT-PCR with HTBI primers, then second-round multiplex PCR. TCRdb re-analysed the multiplex PCR reads in MiXCR, keeping a single row per CDR3 protein. This table has tens of thousands of distinct CDR3 sequences, 45% to 55% appearing once. Active ophthalmopathy (CAS at least 3, NOSPECS at least 4), lasting under 3 months. Trimming removed 2 bases from V and 0 bases from J, with 8 bases in between. The germline V gene encodes CDR1 PRHDT and CDR2 FYEKMQ (reference sequence). The CDR3 is 16 residues long. Whole-study findings and limits: Appearing in blood as well were most expanded thyroid clonotypes above 0.001 frequency.

This clonotype was counted at least ten times. No antigen is known for it. The chain recombines TRBV13 with TRBJ2-6; possible D gene TRBD2, 5 bases. Sequences were obtained from peripheral blood. The TCR originated in an adult woman with Graves' ophthalmopathy. CDR3 amino acids: CASSLRRDSGANVLTF. The CDR3 nucleotides read TGTGCCAGCAGCTTACGTCGGGACTCTGGGGCCAACGTCCTGACTTTC.